A selection of T cell receptor beta chains follows, all from one sample in a study of T cells in Graves' hyperthyroidism and ophthalmopathy. Via MiXCR, TCRdb re-called the multiplex PCR reads, giving one row per CDR3 protein. The sample lists under 450,000 distinct CDR3 sequences; approximately 13% were seen once. What was sequenced was blood. The receptor source for this set is a man under 40 with Graves' hyperthyroidism that later progressed to Graves' ophthalmopathy. The CDR3 runs from the conserved cysteine through the conserved F or W. The D gene is left open where the match is weak. Only part of the rows carry a size: once, few, many, or a class if the clone is expanded.

j_gene,abundance,v_gene,d_gene,CDR3aa
TRBJ2-5,many,TRBV9,NA,CASSVLGMYQETQYF
TRBJ2-2,few,TRBV7-2,TRBD2,CASSSGLAGIVDTGELFF
TRBJ1-6,many,TRBV12-3/TRBV12-4,NA,CASSLVQGDSPLHF
TRBJ2-2,many,TRBV2,NA,CASRTQGGGELFF
TRBJ2-1,few,TRBV5-1,TRBD1,CASSKDRATYNEQFF
NA,NA,TRBV3-1,TRBD1,CASSQPLTGAYDEQYF
TRBJ2-3,NA,TRBV7-2,TRBD1,CASSLPGQGSTDTQYF
TRBJ2-7,NA,TRBV4-1,TRBD1,CASSQVGQGNYEQYF
TRBJ2-1,many,TRBV28,NA,CASSPPMNEQFF
TRBJ1-4,many,TRBV28,TRBD1,CASSMTPGQPNEKLFF
TRBJ1-5,NA,TRBV12-5,NA,CASGLVYTDSNQPQHF
TRBJ2-3,many,TRBV6-1,TRBD1,CASSEVGQGTDTQYF
TRBJ2-7,many,TRBV11-2,NA,CATGDPPGEQYF
TRBJ2-1,NA,TRBV20-1,NA,CSARDARLVYEQFF
TRBJ2-7,NA,TRBV30,TRBD2,CAWSAGLADYEQYF
TRBJ2-7,NA,TRBV4-1,NA,CASSHLPQGAYEQYF
TRBJ1-5,NA,TRBV5-4,NA,CASSTQKGGRSRSQPQHF
TRBJ1-2,NA,TRBV30,NA,CAWSRDVDGYTF
TRBJ1-2,many,TRBV29-1,NA,CSVDEVSNYGYTF
TRBJ2-3,NA,TRBV5-6,NA,CASSLRRGPGDTQYF
TRBJ2-1,many,TRBV2,TRBD1,CASTYRGVALNEQFF
TRBJ1-5,NA,TRBV7-8,NA,CASSFPSIDQPQHF
TRBJ2-3,many,TRBV6-1,TRBD2,CASSELAGGPDTQYF
TRBJ2-1,few,TRBV28,NA,CASSSSGLLRLYNEQFF
TRBJ2-7,few,TRBV5-4,TRBD1,CASSQGQRYEQYF
TRBJ2-1,many,TRBV7-3,NA,CASSSDGEPYNEQFF
TRBJ2-7,NA,TRBV20-1,TRBD1,CSASVDRVYEQYF
TRBJ2-1,many,TRBV6-1,TRBD2,CASSNQRGPYNEQFF
TRBJ1-2,many,TRBV28,TRBD1,CASRSPGQTPYGYTF
TRBJ1-4,NA,TRBV7-9,NA,CASSTGDSGMFF
TRBJ2-3,NA,TRBV5-8,NA,CASSLGGAKDTQYF
TRBJ1-1,many,TRBV2,TRBD1,CASHDRGQRAFF
TRBJ2-3,many,TRBV5-1,TRBD2,CASSSRPLAGETDTQYF
TRBJ2-1,NA,TRBV13,NA,CASTLSHQTGYEQFF
TRBJ2-5,many,TRBV11-3,NA,CASSDTKETQYF
TRBJ2-3,many,TRBV7-8,NA,CASSLLSSGFPDTQYF
TRBJ2-5,many,TRBV5-6,NA,CASSLGGPGETQYF
TRBJ1-1,many,TRBV20-1,NA,CSAIDDFRGTEAFF
TRBJ1-5,few,TRBV20-1,TRBD1,CSATGQGHQPQHF
TRBJ1-2,many,TRBV6-2/TRBV6-3,NA,CASSYSAWNYGYTF
TRBJ2-5,many,TRBV6-2/TRBV6-3,NA,CASSFGTNKETQYF
TRBJ2-7,many,TRBV7-2,TRBD2,CASSLSSSGDYEQYF
TRBJ2-1,NA,TRBV7-9,TRBD2,CASSLPRSSGGTYNEQFF
TRBJ2-1,few,TRBV3-1,TRBD2,CASSRPGLYNEQFF
TRBJ1-2,many,TRBV11-3,TRBD1,CASSLGTVQGAPTF
TRBJ1-1,many,TRBV11-2,TRBD1,CASSPEGQRNTEAFF
TRBJ1-1,many,TRBV6-6,NA,CASSYSIGERGTEAFF
TRBJ1-5,few,TRBV4-1,TRBD1,CASSPRTGAGNQPQHF
TRBJ2-2,many,TRBV27,NA,CASSFQEILQNTGELFF
TRBJ1-1,many,TRBV20-1,TRBD1,CSAKPGQGLNTEAFF
TRBJ2-7,NA,TRBV29-1,TRBD1,CSVEEWDSFQSSYEQYF
TRBJ1-1,many,TRBV6-2/TRBV6-3,NA,CASSYPRSQGGGDTEAFF
TRBJ2-1,many,TRBV11-2,TRBD2,CANNSERGGYNEQFF
TRBJ1-3,many,TRBV12-3/TRBV12-4,NA,CASKEDAGRTIYF
TRBJ1-5,NA,TRBV28,NA,CASSWPVTNQPQHF
TRBJ1-1,many,TRBV12-3/TRBV12-4,NA,CASRQTGYTEAFF
TRBJ2-5,few,TRBV4-2,NA,CASSQDRTEEETQYF
TRBJ1-2,many,TRBV28,TRBD1,CASGQGADYGYTF
TRBJ2-2,many,TRBV30,NA,CAWSAGELFF